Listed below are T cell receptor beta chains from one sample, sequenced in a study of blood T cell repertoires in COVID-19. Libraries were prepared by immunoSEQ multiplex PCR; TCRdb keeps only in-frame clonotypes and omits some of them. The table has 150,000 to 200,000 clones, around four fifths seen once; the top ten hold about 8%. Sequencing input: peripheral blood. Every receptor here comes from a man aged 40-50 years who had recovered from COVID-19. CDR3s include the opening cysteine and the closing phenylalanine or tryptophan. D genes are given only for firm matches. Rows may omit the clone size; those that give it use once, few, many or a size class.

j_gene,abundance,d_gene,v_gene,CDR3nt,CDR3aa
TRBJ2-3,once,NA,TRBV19,TGTGCCAGTAGTATTCTGGGACAAGACACAGATACGCAGTATTTT,CASSILGQDTDTQYF
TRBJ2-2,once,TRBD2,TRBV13,TGTGCCAGCAGTTATCTAGCGGACCCCGGGGAGCTGTTTTTT,CASSYLADPGELFF
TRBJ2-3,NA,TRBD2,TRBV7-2,TGTGCCAGCAGCCACCGGACTAGCATGGGGTCTACGCAGTATTTT,CASSHRTSMGSTQYF
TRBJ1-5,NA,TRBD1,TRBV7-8,TGTGCCAGCAGCCTTAGCCGGACAGGGGAGACGCCCCAGCATTTT,CASSLSRTGETPQHF
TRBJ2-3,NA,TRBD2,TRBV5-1,TGCGCCAGCAGCTTGGCCCGGACTAGCGGCAGCACAGATACGCAGTATTTT,CASSLARTSGSTDTQYF
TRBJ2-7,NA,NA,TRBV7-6,TGTGCCAGCACCGCGGACTTTGGCCCCTACGAGCAGTACTTC,CASTADFGPYEQYF
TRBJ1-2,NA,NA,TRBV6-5,TGTGCCAGCAGGTTGGGGGCACCTAACTATGGCTACACCTTC,CASRLGAPNYGYTF
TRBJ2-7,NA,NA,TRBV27,TGTGCCAGCAGATCCGGAGACAGGATCTACGAGCAGTACTTC,CASRSGDRIYEQYF
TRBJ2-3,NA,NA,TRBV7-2,TGTGCCAGCAGCTTAACAGGTACGCAGTATTTT,CASSLTGTQYF
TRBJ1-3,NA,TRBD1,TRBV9,TGTGCCAGCAGACAGGGGCCTTTCTCTGGAAACACCATATATTTT,CASRQGPFSGNTIYF
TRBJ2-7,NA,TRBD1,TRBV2,TGTGCCAGCCAGGAGACAGGGGCCCCCTACGAGCAGTACTTC,CASQETGAPYEQYF
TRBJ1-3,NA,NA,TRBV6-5,TGTGCCAGCAGTTACTCCAGGGGCTCTGGAAACACCATATATTTT,CASSYSRGSGNTIYF
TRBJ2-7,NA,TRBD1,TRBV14,TGTGCCAGCAGCCCCTTTCGGACAGGGAAGGGTGAGCAGTACTTC,CASSPFRTGKGEQYF
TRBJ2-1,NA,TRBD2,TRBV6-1,TGTGCCAGCAGTGATTTAGCGGGAGGGTACAATGAGCAGTTCTTC,CASSDLAGGYNEQFF
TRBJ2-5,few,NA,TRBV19,TGTGCCAGTAGTATGTCGCAGGTTAGGGAGACCCAGTACTTC,CASSMSQVRETQYF
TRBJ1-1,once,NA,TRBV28,TGTGCCAGCACCTCCTCTGGGGCGAACACTGAAGCTTTCTTT,CASTSSGANTEAFF
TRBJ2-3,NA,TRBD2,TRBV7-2,TGTGCCAGCAGCCTACTAGCGGGAGTGACAGATACGCAGTATTTT,CASSLLAGVTDTQYF
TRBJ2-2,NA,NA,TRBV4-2,TGTGCCAGCAGCAACGAAGGGGGGAACACCGGGGAGCTGTTTTTT,CASSNEGGNTGELFF
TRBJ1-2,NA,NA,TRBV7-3,TGTGCCAGCAGCTTAAGCCCGGCTAACTATGGCTACACCTTC,CASSLSPANYGYTF
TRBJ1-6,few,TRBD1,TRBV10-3,TGTGCCATCAGTGGGGACAGCGATTCACCCCTCCACTTT,CAISGDSDSPLHF
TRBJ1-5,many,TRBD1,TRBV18,TGTGCCAGCTCAGGTGGACAGGGTGGCGGAGCCGGGGAGCCCCAGCATTTT,CASSGGQGGGAGEPQHF
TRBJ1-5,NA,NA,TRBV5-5,TGTGCCAGCAGCTTGGCCGCGGCCAATCAGCCCCAGCATTTT,CASSLAAANQPQHF
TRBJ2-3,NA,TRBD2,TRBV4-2,TGTGCCAGCAGCCAAGATTCCGCGGGGGGCACAGATACGCAGTATTTT,CASSQDSAGGTDTQYF
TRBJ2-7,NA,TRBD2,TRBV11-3,TGTGCCAGCAGCACTTACTTAGCGGGGACGAGCTCCTACGAGCAGTACTTC,CASSTYLAGTSSYEQYF
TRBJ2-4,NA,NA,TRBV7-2,TGTGCCAGCAGCTTATCTTCTCTAGCACAGAACATTCAGTACTTC,CASSLSSLAQNIQYF
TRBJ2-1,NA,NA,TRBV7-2,TGTGCCAGCAGCAAAATGACAGGCGAGCAGTTCTTC,CASSKMTGEQFF
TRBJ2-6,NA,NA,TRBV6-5,TGTGCCAGCAGTTACGGGCAGACTGGGGCCAACGTCCTGACTTTC,CASSYGQTGANVLTF
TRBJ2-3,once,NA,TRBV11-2,TGTGCCAGCAGCTTATTGGGGGCGAGGACAGATACGCAGTATTTT,CASSLLGARTDTQYF
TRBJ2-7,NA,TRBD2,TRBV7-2,TGTGCCAGCAGCCCTACCCCCGGGACTAGCGGGAGTTACGAGCAGTACTTC,CASSPTPGTSGSYEQYF
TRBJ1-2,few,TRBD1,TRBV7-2,TGTGCCAGCAGCTTAGGGACAGGGGGCTATGGCTACACCTTC,CASSLGTGGYGYTF
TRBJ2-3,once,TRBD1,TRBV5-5,TGTGCCAGCAACCACTTGACAGGGAAATCAGATACGCAGTATTTT,CASNHLTGKSDTQYF
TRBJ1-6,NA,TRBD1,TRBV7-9,TGTGCCAGCAGCTCCCAGGGGGATAATTCACCCCTCCACTTT,CASSSQGDNSPLHF
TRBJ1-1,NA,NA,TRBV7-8,TGTGCCAGCAGCCCCGGGGAGAAGATTGCTTTCTTT,CASSPGEKIAFF
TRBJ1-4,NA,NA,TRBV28,TGTGCCACCTCCCCGGGGGGGGGAAGTGAAAAACTGTTTTTT,CATSPGGGSEKLFF
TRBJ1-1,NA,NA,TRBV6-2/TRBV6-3,TGTGCCAGCAGCTCTTTATTGACTGGCACTGAAGCTTTCTTT,CASSSLLTGTEAFF
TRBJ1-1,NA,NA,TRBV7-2,TGTGCCAGCAGCTTAATTGAGGGTGGCACTGAAGCTTTCTTT,CASSLIEGGTEAFF
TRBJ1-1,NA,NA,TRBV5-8,TGTGCCAGCAGCCATGCGGCGGCGATGAACACTGAAGCTTTCTTT,CASSHAAAMNTEAFF
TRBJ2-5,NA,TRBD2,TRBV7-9,TGTGCCAGCAGCTTACTAGCGGGAGTTTCAGGAGGAGAGACCCAGTACTTC,CASSLLAGVSGGETQYF
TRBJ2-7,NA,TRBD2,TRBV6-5,TGTGCCAGCAGTCGAGGGACTAGCGGGAACCAGTACTTC,CASSRGTSGNQYF
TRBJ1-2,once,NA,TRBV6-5,TGTGCCAGCAGCTCCGCAGGGGTGCTGAACTATGGCTACACCTTC,CASSSAGVLNYGYTF
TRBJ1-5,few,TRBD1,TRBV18,TGTGCCAGCTCGCATCTCGACAGGGAGCAGCCCCAGCATTTT,CASSHLDREQPQHF
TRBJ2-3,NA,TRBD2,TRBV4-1,TGCGCCAGCAGCCTAGACGGGCGGGAGAACACAGATACGCAGTATTTT,CASSLDGRENTDTQYF
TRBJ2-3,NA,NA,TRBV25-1,TGTGCCAGCAGTGCGGTAACCTATCCCGACACAGATACGCAGTATTTT,CASSAVTYPDTDTQYF
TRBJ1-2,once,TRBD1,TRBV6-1,TGTGCCAGCAGTGAGGACAGGGGAGATGGCTACACCTTC,CASSEDRGDGYTF
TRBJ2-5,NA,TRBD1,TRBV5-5,TGTGCCAGCAGCGCAGGACAGGGGCGGGAGACCCAGTACTTC,CASSAGQGRETQYF
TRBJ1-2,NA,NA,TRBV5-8,TGTGCCAGCAGCTTGTCAACGGACTATGGCTACACCTTC,CASSLSTDYGYTF
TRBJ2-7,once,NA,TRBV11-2,TGTGCCAGCAGCATGCCGGAGGTTCCCTACGAGCAGTACTTC,CASSMPEVPYEQYF
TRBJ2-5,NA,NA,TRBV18,TGTGCCAGCTCGTCCGGGGGGCCGCAAGAGACCCAGTACTTC,CASSSGGPQETQYF
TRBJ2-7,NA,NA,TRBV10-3,TGTGCCATCAGCCCAGGTTACGAGCAGTACTTC,CAISPGYEQYF
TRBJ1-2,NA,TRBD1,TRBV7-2,TGTGCCAGCAGCTTAGGGACAGGGATATACACCTTC,CASSLGTGIYTF
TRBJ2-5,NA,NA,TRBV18,TGTGCCAGCTCATCCGGACAGCAAGAGACCCAGTACTTC,CASSSGQQETQYF
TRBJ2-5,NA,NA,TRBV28,TGTGCCAGCAGCGTACAGGGGGGGTGGGAGACCCAGTACTTC,CASSVQGGWETQYF
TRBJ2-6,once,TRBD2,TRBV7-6,TGTGCCAGCAGCTTAGCGGGGGGGGTGGCCAACGTCCTGACTTTC,CASSLAGGVANVLTF
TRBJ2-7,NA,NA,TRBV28,TGTGCCAGCAGTGGACCTTGGCTCGGGAGCTCCTACGAGCAGTACTTC,CASSGPWLGSSYEQYF
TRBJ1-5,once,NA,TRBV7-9,TGTGCCAGCAGTAAACTCGGGGGGATAGATCAGCCCCAGCATTTT,CASSKLGGIDQPQHF
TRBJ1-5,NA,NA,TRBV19,TGTGCCAGTAGTATGGGCCCCCACCTGACAGTTTACAATCAGCCCCAGCATTTT,CASSMGPHLTVYNQPQHF
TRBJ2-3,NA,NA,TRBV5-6,TGTGCCAGCAGTCCCGGGACAAGGATTAGCACAGATACGCAGTATTTT,CASSPGTRISTDTQYF
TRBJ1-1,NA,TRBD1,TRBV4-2,TGTGCCAGCAGGATTGACAGGGTTCTGGACACTGAAGCTTTCTTT,CASRIDRVLDTEAFF
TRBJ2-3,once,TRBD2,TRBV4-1,TGCGCCAGCAGCCAACGAATAGCGGGAGGATCCACAGATACGCAGTATTTT,CASSQRIAGGSTDTQYF
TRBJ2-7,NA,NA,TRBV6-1,TGTGCCAGCAGTGAACCAGGGTCCTACGAGCAGTACTTC,CASSEPGSYEQYF